One T cell receptor (beta chain) is described in this entry. Source study methods: Cell counts per sample came from amplifying reference gene primers. The protocol was immunoSEQ multiplex PCR, while the TCRdb copy is restricted to in-frame clones and leaves out a portion. V and J calls plus clone size are reproduced from that table; the DNA served to infer D and trimming. This table has fewer than 200,000 clones, roughly 84% appearing once. The entry originates in a study of blood T cell repertoires in COVID-19. Those designated as exposed participants met a COVID-19 case within 2 weeks before study entry. The germline gives CDR1 SGHTA, CDR2 FQGNSA. Trimming stripped 1 base from V and 2 bases from J, with 11 bases between. The CDR3 has 15 residues.

The gene calls are TRBV7-2 and TRBJ2-5, with D tentatively TRBD2 (6 bases). The clonotype originates from a woman in her thirties who had been exposed to COVID-19. Sequencing was done on a sample of PBMCs or T cells enriched from blood (not recorded which). The CDR3 nucleotides are TGTGCCAGCAGCTTAGTGGGCGGGACGCAAGAGACCCAGTACTTC. Amino acid sequence: CASSLVGGTQETQYF.